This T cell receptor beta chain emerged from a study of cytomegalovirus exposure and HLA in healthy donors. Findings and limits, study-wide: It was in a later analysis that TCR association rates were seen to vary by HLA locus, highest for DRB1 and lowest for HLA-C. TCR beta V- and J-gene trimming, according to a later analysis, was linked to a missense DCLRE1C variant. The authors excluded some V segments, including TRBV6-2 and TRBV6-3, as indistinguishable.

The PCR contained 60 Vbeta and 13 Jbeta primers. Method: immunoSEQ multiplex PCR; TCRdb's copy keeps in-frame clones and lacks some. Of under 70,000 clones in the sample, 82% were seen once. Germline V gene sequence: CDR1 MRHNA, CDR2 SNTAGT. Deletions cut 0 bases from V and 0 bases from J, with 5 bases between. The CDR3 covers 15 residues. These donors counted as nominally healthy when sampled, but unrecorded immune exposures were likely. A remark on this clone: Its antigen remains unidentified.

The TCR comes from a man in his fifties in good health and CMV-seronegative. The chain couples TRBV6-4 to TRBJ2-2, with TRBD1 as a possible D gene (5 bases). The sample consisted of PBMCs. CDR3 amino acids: CASSDSQANTGELFF. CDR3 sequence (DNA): TGTGCCAGCAGTGACTCACAGGCGAACACCGGGGAGCTGTTTTTT.